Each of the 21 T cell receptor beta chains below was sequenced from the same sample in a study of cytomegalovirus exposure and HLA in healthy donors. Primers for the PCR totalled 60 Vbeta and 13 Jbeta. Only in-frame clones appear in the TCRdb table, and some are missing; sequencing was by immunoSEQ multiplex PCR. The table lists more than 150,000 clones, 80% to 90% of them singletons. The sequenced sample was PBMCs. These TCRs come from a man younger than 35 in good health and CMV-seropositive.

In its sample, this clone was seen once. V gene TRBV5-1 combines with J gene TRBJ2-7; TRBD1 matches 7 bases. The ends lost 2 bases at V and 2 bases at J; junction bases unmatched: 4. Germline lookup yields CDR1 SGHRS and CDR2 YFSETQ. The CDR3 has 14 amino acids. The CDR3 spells CASSFFDRAYEQYF. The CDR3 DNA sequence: TGCGCCAGCAGCTTCTTTGACAGGGCCTACGAGCAGTACTTC.

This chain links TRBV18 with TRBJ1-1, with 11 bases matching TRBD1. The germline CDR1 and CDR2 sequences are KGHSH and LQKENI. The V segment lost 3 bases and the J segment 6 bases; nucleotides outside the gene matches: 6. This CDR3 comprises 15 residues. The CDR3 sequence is CASSPGTGGRAEAFF. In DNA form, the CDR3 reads TGTGCCAGCTCACCCGGGACAGGGGGACGGGCTGAAGCTTTCTTT.

The CDR3 DNA reads TGTGCCAGCAGTGAAGGGACAGGGCCTCCAGATACGCAGTATTTT. Its protein is CASSEGTGPPDTQYF. V is TRBV25-1 and J is TRBJ2-3; 9 positions agree with TRBD1. The junction had 4 bases not matched to a gene; V was cut back by 2 bases and J by 4 bases. Germline V gives CDR1 MGHDK, CDR2 SYGVNS. The CDR3 extends over 15 amino acids.

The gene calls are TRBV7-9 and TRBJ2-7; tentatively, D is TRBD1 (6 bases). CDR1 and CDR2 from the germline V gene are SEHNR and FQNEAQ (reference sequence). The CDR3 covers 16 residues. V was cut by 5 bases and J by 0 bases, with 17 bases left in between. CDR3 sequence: CASSAFQGTSSYEQYF. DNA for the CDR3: TGTGCCAGCAGCGCCTTTCAGGGGACGAGCTCCTACGAGCAGTACTTC. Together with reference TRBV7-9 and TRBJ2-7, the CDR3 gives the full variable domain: DTGVSQNPRHKITKRGQNVTFRCDPISEHNRLYWYRQTLGQGPEFLTYFQNEAQLEKSRLLSDRFSAERPKGSFSTLEIQRTEQGDSAMYLCASSAFQGTSSYEQYFGPGTRLTVT.

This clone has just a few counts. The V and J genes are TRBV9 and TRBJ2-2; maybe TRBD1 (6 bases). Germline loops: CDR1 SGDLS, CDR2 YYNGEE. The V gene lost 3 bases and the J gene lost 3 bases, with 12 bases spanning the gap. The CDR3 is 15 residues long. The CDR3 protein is CASSAGWTDTGELFF. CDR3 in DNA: TGTGCCAGCAGCGCAGGCTGGACAGACACCGGGGAGCTGTTTTTT.

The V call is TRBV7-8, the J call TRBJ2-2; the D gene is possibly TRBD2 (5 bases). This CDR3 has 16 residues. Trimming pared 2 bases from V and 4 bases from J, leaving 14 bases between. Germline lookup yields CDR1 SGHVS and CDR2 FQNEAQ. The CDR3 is CASSLRNKAGTGELFF. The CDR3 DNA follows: TGTGCCAGCAGCTTACGGAACAAGGCGGGCACCGGGGAGCTGTTTTTT.

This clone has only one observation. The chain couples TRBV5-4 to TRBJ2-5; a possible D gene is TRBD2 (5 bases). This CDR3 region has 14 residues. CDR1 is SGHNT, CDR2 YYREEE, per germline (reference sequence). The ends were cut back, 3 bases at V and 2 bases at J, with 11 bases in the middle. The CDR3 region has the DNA TGTGCCAGCAGCTATAAGGACTTGCAAGAGACCCAGTACTTC. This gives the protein CASSYKDLQETQYF.

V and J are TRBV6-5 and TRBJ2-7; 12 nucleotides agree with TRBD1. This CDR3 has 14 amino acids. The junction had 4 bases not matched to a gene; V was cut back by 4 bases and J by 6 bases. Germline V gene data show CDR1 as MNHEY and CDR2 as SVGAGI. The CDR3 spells CASSSGTGGLEQYF. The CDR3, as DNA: TGTGCCAGCAGTTCCGGGACAGGGGGCCTCGAGCAGTACTTC.

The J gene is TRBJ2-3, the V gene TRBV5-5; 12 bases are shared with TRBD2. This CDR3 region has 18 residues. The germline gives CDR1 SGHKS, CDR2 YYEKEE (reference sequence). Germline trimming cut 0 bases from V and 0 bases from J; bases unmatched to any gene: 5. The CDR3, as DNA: TGTGCCAGCAGCTTGGAACTAGCGGGGGGCGCCAGCACAGATACGCAGTATTTT. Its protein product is CASSLELAGGASTDTQYF.

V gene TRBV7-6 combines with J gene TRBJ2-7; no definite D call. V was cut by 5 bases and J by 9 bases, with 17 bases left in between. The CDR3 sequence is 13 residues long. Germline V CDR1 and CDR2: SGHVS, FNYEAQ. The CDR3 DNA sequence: TGTGCCAGCAGCCAGCCGACCATTTCTAGGCAGTACTTC. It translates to CASSQPTISRQYF. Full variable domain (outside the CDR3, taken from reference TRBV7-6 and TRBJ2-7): GAGVSQSPRYKVTKRGQDVALRCDPISGHVSLYWYRQALGQGPEFLTYFNYEAQQDKSGLPNDRFSAERPEGSISTLTIQRTEQRDSAMYRCASSQPTISRQYFGPGTRLTVT.

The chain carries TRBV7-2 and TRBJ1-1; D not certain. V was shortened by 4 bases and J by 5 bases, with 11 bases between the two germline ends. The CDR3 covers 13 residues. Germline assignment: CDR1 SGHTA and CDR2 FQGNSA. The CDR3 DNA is TGTGCCAGCAGCTCTCTGGGAGAGACTGAAGCTTTCTTT. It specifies CASSSLGETEAFF.

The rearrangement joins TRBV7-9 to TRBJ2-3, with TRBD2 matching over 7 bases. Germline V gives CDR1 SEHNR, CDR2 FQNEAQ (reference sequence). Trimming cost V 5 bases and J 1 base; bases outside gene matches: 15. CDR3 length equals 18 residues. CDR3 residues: CASSRGEKMLAGTDTQYF. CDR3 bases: TGTGCCAGCAGCCGAGGAGAAAAAATGCTAGCGGGCACAGATACGCAGTATTTT.

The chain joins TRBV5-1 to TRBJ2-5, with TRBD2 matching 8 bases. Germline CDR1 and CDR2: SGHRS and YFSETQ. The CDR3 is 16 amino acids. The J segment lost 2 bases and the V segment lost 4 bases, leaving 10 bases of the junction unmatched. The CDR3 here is CASSTILSGTQETQYF. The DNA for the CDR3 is TGCGCCAGCAGCACTATTCTTAGCGGGACACAAGAGACCCAGTACTTC.

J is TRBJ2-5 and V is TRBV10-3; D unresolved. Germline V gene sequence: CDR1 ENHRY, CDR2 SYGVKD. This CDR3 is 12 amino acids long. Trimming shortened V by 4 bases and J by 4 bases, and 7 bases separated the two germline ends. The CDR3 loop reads CAISVNGETQYF. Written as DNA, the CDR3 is TGTGCCATCAGTGTGAACGGAGAGACCCAGTACTTC.

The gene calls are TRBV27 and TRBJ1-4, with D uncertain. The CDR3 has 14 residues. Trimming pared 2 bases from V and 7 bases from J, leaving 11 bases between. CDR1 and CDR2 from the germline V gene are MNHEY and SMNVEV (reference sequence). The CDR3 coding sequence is TGTGCCAGCAGTTTACCCGGGGTATCTGAAAAACTGTTTTTT. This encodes CASSLPGVSEKLFF.

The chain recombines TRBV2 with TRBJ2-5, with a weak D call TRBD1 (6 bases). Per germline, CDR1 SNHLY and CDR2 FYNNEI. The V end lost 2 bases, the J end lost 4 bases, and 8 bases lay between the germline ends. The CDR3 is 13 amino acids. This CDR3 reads CASSEQGPETQYF. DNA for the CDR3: TGTGCCAGCAGTGAACAGGGGCCAGAGACCCAGTACTTC.

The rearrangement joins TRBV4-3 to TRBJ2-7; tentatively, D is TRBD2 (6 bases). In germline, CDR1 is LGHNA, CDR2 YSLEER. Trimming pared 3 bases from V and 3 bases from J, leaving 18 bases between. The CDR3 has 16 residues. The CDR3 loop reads CASSQGVRGGNYEQYF. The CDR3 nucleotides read TGCGCCAGCAGCCAGGGGGTAAGGGGAGGAAACTACGAGCAGTACTTC.

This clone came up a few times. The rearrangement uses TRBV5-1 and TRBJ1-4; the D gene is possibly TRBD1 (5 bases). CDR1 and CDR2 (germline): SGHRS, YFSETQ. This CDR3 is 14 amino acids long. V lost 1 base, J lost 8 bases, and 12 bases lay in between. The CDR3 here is CASSLSGDQEKLFF. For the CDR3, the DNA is TGCGCCAGCAGCTTGTCGGGGGATCAGGAAAAACTGTTTTTT.

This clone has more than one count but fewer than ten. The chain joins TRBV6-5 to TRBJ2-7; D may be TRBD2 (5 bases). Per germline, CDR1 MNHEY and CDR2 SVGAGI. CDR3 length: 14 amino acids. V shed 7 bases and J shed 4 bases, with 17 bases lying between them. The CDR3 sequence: CASTSSGSKYEQYF. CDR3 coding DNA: TGTGCCAGCACCTCATCGGGGAGTAAGTACGAGCAGTACTTC.

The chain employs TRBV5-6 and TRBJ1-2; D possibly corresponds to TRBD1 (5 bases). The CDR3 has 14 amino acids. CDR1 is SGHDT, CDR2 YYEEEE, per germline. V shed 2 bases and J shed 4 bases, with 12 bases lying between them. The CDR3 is CASSFTRVVYGYTF. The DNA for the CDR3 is TGTGCCAGCAGCTTTACCAGGGTTGTCTATGGCTACACCTTC.

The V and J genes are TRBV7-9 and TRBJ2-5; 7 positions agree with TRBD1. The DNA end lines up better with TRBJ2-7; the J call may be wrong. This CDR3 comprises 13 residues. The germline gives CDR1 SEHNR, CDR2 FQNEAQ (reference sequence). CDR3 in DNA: TGTGCCAGCAGCAATGGACAGGTCTACGAGCAGTACTTC. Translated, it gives CASSNGQVYEQYF.